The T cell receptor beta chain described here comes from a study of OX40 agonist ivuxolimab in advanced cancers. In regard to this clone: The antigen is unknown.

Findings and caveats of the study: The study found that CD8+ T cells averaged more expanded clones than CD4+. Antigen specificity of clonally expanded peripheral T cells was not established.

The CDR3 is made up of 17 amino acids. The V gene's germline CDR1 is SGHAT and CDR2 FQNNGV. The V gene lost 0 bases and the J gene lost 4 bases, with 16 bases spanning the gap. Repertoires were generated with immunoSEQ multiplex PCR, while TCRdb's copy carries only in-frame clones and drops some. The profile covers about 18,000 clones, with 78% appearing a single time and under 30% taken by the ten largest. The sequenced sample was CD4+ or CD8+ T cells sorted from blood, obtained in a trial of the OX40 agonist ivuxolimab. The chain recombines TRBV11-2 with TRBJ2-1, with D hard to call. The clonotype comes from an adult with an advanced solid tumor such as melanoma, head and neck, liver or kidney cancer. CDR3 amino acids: CASSLDVRPRAYNEQFF. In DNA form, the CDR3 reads TGTGCCAGCAGCTTAGATGTGAGGCCACGGGCATACAATGAGCAGTTCTTC.